This T cell receptor beta chain was captured by sequencing in a study of a mutant IDH1 vaccine in newly diagnosed glioma. Points on this clone: Its antigen remains unidentified.

Time point of the sample: week 35, safety follow-up. What each vaccine dose contained was 300 ug of mutant IDH1 20-mer peptide, accompanied by topical imiquimod. This CDR3 spans 13 amino acids. Per the germline V gene, CDR1 is SGDLS and CDR2 is YYNGEE. With 4 bases clipped from V and 5 bases from J, the junction kept 5 bases outside the gene matches. The method was immunoSEQ multiplex PCR; TCRdb's version includes in-frame clones alone and lacks a portion of them. The data show about 68,000 clones, with around 82% seen just once and 12% held by the top ten. This chain connects TRBV9 to TRBJ2-5, with 7 nucleotides matching TRBD1. The TCR originated in a man between 18 and 35 years old with glioma. The source material was PBMCs, sampled from a glioma patient whose treatment included an IDH1 peptide vaccine. Written as DNA, the CDR3 is TGTGCCAGCAGCCTAGGGGGCTTCGAGACCCAGTACTTC. As protein: CASSLGGFETQYF. Drawing the rest from reference TRBV9 and TRBJ2-5, the complete variable domain is DSGVTQTPKHLITATGQRVTLRCSPRSGDLSVYWYQQSLDQGLQFLIQYYNGEERAKGNILERFSAQQFPDLHSELNLSSLELGDSALYFCASSLGGFETQYFGPGTRLLVL.